This T cell receptor (beta chain) is drawn from a study of CD8 T cells in Susac syndrome. RNA amounts of about 0.5 to 1 ug underwent reverse transcription with random hexamers. The TCR beta CDR3 was amplified by immunoSEQ multiplex PCR across 54 Vbeta, 13 Jbeta. TCRdb passed the immunoSEQ multiplex PCR reads through MiXCR, listing each CDR3 protein once. The sample has some 180,000 distinct CDR3 sequences; about 94% are singletons. Healthy donors constituted the controls, which were matched for age and sex. TEMRA cells were enriched by FACS, and CD4+ and CD8+ T cells were negatively isolated. This CDR3 is 14 amino acids long. Germline CDR1 reads LNHDA; CDR2 reads SQIVND (reference sequence). V shed 4 bases and J shed 0 bases, with 9 bases lying between them.

The chain recombines TRBV19 with TRBJ1-1; D gene uncertain. The sequence came from a human donor in good health. The sample was CD4+ T cells from PBMCs. DNA of the CDR3: TGTGCCAGTAGTACCGGACGGATGAACACTGAAGCTTTCTTT. This sequence encodes CASSTGRMNTEAFF.